Listed below are T cell receptor beta chains from one sample, sequenced in a study of T cell responses to AZD1222 COVID-19 vaccine. Assay used: immunoSEQ multiplex PCR; TCRdb lists only in-frame clones, some missing. Of around 140,000 clones listed, roughly 90% are singletons. Specimen: peripheral blood, collected on day 0 of AZD1222 vaccination. The source is an adult in good health. CDR3s include the opening cysteine and the closing phenylalanine or tryptophan. D genes are given only for firm matches. Clone size, where shown, is once, few, many, or a class for clones that have expanded.

>.|TRBV19|16|TRBJ1-1|.
TGTGCCAGTAGCCGTCAGGGTGGGGGTAGGAACACTGAAGCTTTCTTT
CASSRQGGGRNTEAFF
>.|TRBV3-1/TRBV3-2|16|TRBJ2-2|.
TGTGCCAGCAGCCATTTCTCCTCTCCGAACACCGGGGAGCTGTTTTTT
CASSHFSSPNTGELFF
>.|TRBV7-2|14|TRBJ1-1|TRBD1
TGTGCCAGCAACCAACAGGGGGCGACCCCTGAAGCTTTCTTT
CASNQQGATPEAFF
>.|TRBV4-3|17|TRBJ1-1|.
TGCGCCAGCAGCAGCCAAAGGGTCGGCAGAGTGAACACTGAAGCTTTCTTT
CASSSQRVGRVNTEAFF
>.|TRBV9|20|TRBJ2-3|TRBD2
TGTGCCAGCAGCGTAGTATTAAAGGGGACTAGCGGGGGGGCCCCAGATACGCAGTATTTT
CASSVVLKGTSGGAPDTQYF
>once|TRBV19|14|TRBJ1-5|TRBD1
TGTGCCAGTAGTATGTTCCAGGGGGCTCAGCCCCAGCATTTT
CASSMFQGAQPQHF
>.|TRBV5-1|14|TRBJ2-1|TRBD2
TGCGCCAGCAATAGCGGGGGGGCCGGAAGGGAGCAGTTCTTC
CASNSGGAGREQFF
>.|TRBV4-3|14|TRBJ1-1|.
TGCGCCAGCAGCCAAGATAAGGGAGTGGTTGAAGCTTTCTTT
CASSQDKGVVEAFF
>.|TRBV21-1|16|TRBJ1-5|.
TGTGCCAGCAGCGCTTGGGATTCAGGGAGCAATCAGCCCCAGCATTTT
CASSAWDSGSNQPQHF
>.|TRBV6-5|13|TRBJ2-7|.
TGTGCCAGCAGTTATTCCAAATTCTACGAGCAGTACTTC
CASSYSKFYEQYF
>.|TRBV7-2|14|TRBJ2-1|TRBD2
TGTGCCAGCAGCAAGACTAGCGACTACAATGAGCAGTTCTTC
CASSKTSDYNEQFF
>.|TRBV3-1/TRBV3-2|16|TRBJ2-5|.
TGTGCCAGCAGCCAATCTGTCCGGTCCCTGAGGGAGACCCAGTACTTC
CASSQSVRSLRETQYF